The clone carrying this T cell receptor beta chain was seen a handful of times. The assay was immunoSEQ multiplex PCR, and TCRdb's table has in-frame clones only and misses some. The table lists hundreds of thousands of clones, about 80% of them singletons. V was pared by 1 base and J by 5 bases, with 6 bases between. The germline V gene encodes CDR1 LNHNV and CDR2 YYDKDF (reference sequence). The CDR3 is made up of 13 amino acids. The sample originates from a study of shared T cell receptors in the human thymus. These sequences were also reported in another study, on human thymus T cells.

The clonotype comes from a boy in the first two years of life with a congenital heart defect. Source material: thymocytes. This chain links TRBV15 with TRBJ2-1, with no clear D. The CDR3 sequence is CATSRGPDNEQFF. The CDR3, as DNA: TGTGCCACCAGCAGAGGGCCCGACAATGAGCAGTTCTTC.